A selection of T cell receptor beta chains follows, all from one sample in a study of cytomegalovirus exposure and HLA in healthy donors. Using immunoSEQ multiplex PCR, the repertoire was profiled, and TCRdb retains in-frame clones only, with some absent. The sample holds 150,000 or so clones, more than 60% seen once. Material for sequencing was PBMCs. Receptor source: a man aged 40-50 years in good health and CMV-seropositive. The CDR3 runs from the conserved cysteine through the conserved F or W. D genes are given only for firm matches. Expanded clones get a size class; other rows say once, few or many, or leave the size out.

v_gene: TRBV25-1; j_gene: TRBJ1-4; abundance: .; d_gene: .; CDR3nt: TGTGCCAGCAGTGAATCTGGGAGGCATGAAAAACTGTTTTTT; CDR3aa: CASSESGRHEKLFF
v_gene: TRBV9; j_gene: TRBJ2-7; abundance: .; d_gene: .; CDR3nt: TGTGCCAGCGGAAAGGAGGAAGCCGAGCAGTACTTC; CDR3aa: CASGKEEAEQYF
v_gene: TRBV18; j_gene: TRBJ1-1; abundance: .; d_gene: .; CDR3nt: TGTGCCAGCTCACCACAGAGGAACACTGAAGCTTTCTTT; CDR3aa: CASSPQRNTEAFF
v_gene: TRBV29-1; j_gene: TRBJ1-3; abundance: .; d_gene: .; CDR3nt: TGCAGCGTTCGGGGGGACACCATATATTTT; CDR3aa: CSVRGDTIYF
v_gene: TRBV11-3; j_gene: TRBJ2-3; abundance: .; d_gene: TRBD2; CDR3nt: TGTGCCAGCAGCCATAGCGGGAGCACAGATACGCAGTATTTT; CDR3aa: CASSHSGSTDTQYF
v_gene: TRBV15; j_gene: TRBJ1-2; abundance: few; d_gene: .; CDR3nt: TGTGCCACCAGCAGAACTACAGGTGGTAACTATGGCTACACCTTC; CDR3aa: CATSRTTGGNYGYTF
v_gene: TRBV14; j_gene: TRBJ2-5; abundance: .; d_gene: .; CDR3nt: TGTGCCAGCAGCCAAGAAACCTCCCTGAGGCCGCAAGAGACCCAGTACTTC; CDR3aa: CASSQETSLRPQETQYF
v_gene: TRBV29-1; j_gene: TRBJ2-3; abundance: .; d_gene: TRBD2; CDR3nt: TGCAGCGTTAAGTATGGGACTAGCGTTACAGATACGCAGTATTTT; CDR3aa: CSVKYGTSVTDTQYF
v_gene: TRBV5-5; j_gene: TRBJ2-7; abundance: once; d_gene: TRBD1; CDR3nt: TGTGCCAGCAGCTTGGCCGGGACAGGGGTATACGAGCAGTACTTC; CDR3aa: CASSLAGTGVYEQYF
v_gene: TRBV12-5; j_gene: TRBJ1-1; abundance: few; d_gene: TRBD1; CDR3nt: TGTGCTAGTGGTTCCCCAGGGGGGACTGAAGCTTTCTTT; CDR3aa: CASGSPGGTEAFF
v_gene: TRBV6-6; j_gene: TRBJ2-7; abundance: .; d_gene: TRBD2; CDR3nt: TGTGCCAGCAGTTTGACTAGCGGCGAGCAGTACTTC; CDR3aa: CASSLTSGEQYF
v_gene: TRBV5-5; j_gene: TRBJ2-1; abundance: .; d_gene: TRBD1; CDR3nt: TGTGCCAGCAGCTTAACCGGGACAGGTGTTGATGAGCAGTTCTTC; CDR3aa: CASSLTGTGVDEQFF
v_gene: TRBV30; j_gene: TRBJ1-6; abundance: .; d_gene: .; CDR3nt: TGTGCCTGGAACGACGAGGGCACGTATAATTCACCCCTCCACTTT; CDR3aa: CAWNDEGTYNSPLHF
v_gene: TRBV10-3; j_gene: TRBJ1-4; abundance: .; d_gene: TRBD1; CDR3nt: TGTGCCATCAGTCCGGAAGGGACAGCAGAAAAACTGTTTTTT; CDR3aa: CAISPEGTAEKLFF
v_gene: TRBV7-2; j_gene: TRBJ2-1; abundance: .; d_gene: TRBD2; CDR3nt: TGTGCCAGCAGCTTAGGGCTAGCGGCCAATGAGCAGTTCTTC; CDR3aa: CASSLGLAANEQFF
v_gene: TRBV18; j_gene: TRBJ2-3; abundance: .; d_gene: .; CDR3nt: TGTGCCAGCTCACCCAGCAGCGCAGATACGCAGTATTTT; CDR3aa: CASSPSSADTQYF
v_gene: TRBV27; j_gene: TRBJ2-1; abundance: few; d_gene: TRBD2; CDR3nt: TGTGCCAGCAGTTTCTGGGGACTAGCGGGACAGATCCCATCCTCCTACAATGAGCAGTTCTTC; CDR3aa: CASSFWGLAGQIPSSYNEQFF
v_gene: TRBV5-1; j_gene: TRBJ1-3; abundance: .; d_gene: TRBD1; CDR3nt: TGCGCCAGCAGCTCCCAGGGGGCTGGGGCTGGAAACACCATATATTTT; CDR3aa: CASSSQGAGAGNTIYF
v_gene: TRBV4-1; j_gene: TRBJ2-3; abundance: .; d_gene: .; CDR3nt: TGCGCCAGCAGCCAAGTTTACTCCACAGATACGCAGTATTTT; CDR3aa: CASSQVYSTDTQYF
v_gene: TRBV18; j_gene: TRBJ2-1; abundance: .; d_gene: .; CDR3nt: TGTGCCAGCTCCCTCCTCGGACTCGAGGGTGAGCAGTTCTTC; CDR3aa: CASSLLGLEGEQFF
v_gene: TRBV6-5; j_gene: TRBJ2-5; abundance: .; d_gene: .; CDR3nt: TGTGCCAGCAGCCCTAGACAGGTAGAGACCCAGTACTTC; CDR3aa: CASSPRQVETQYF
v_gene: TRBV18; j_gene: TRBJ1-3; abundance: .; d_gene: TRBD1; CDR3nt: TGTGCCAGCTCACCCCTACAGGACAGGGCCTCTGGAAACACCATATATTTT; CDR3aa: CASSPLQDRASGNTIYF
v_gene: TRBV29-1; j_gene: TRBJ2-3; abundance: .; d_gene: .; CDR3nt: TGCAGCGTTGTCAGCGCCCAACCGGACATGGATACGCAGTATTTT; CDR3aa: CSVVSAQPDMDTQYF
v_gene: TRBV19; j_gene: TRBJ1-1; abundance: .; d_gene: .; CDR3nt: TGTGCCAGTAGTACTCAAACAACCAACACTGAAGCTTTCTTT; CDR3aa: CASSTQTTNTEAFF
v_gene: TRBV10-3; j_gene: TRBJ2-4; abundance: .; d_gene: .; CDR3nt: TGTGCCACCCAGAACCCTCTAGCCAAAAACATTCAGTACTTC; CDR3aa: CATQNPLAKNIQYF
v_gene: TRBV23-1; j_gene: TRBJ1-5; abundance: few; d_gene: TRBD1; CDR3nt: TGCGCCAGCAGTCCGCGGACAGGGCATAGCAATCAGCCCCAGCATTTT; CDR3aa: CASSPRTGHSNQPQHF
v_gene: TRBV6-5; j_gene: TRBJ1-2; abundance: .; d_gene: TRBD1; CDR3nt: TGTGCCAGCAGTTACGCCGGACAGGGGGGTGGCTATGGCTACACCTTC; CDR3aa: CASSYAGQGGGYGYTF
v_gene: TRBV16; j_gene: TRBJ2-7; abundance: few; d_gene: TRBD1; CDR3nt: TGTGCCAGCGGGGGACAGTACTACGAGCAGTACTTC; CDR3aa: CASGGQYYEQYF
v_gene: TRBV27; j_gene: TRBJ2-1; abundance: .; d_gene: TRBD2; CDR3nt: TGTGCCAGCAGTTTTCCAGCTAGCGGGAGGAATGAGCAGTTCTTC; CDR3aa: CASSFPASGRNEQFF
v_gene: TRBV4-1; j_gene: TRBJ2-1; abundance: .; d_gene: TRBD2; CDR3nt: TGCGCCAGCAGCCAAGCGGGGGGACCCTTGCATGAGCAGTTCTTC; CDR3aa: CASSQAGGPLHEQFF
v_gene: TRBV5-1; j_gene: TRBJ2-1; abundance: .; d_gene: .; CDR3nt: TGCGCCAGCAGCTTGGAACCAGCGGCCAACCGGAGGGAGCAGTTCTTC; CDR3aa: CASSLEPAANRREQFF
v_gene: TRBV28; j_gene: TRBJ1-1; abundance: .; d_gene: .; CDR3nt: TGTGCCAGCAGTTTTAGACAGACAAACACTGAAGCTTTCTTT; CDR3aa: CASSFRQTNTEAFF
v_gene: TRBV5-4; j_gene: TRBJ2-1; abundance: .; d_gene: TRBD2; CDR3nt: TGTGCCAGCAGCATAGGGACTAGCGGGGGGTACAATGAGCAGTTCTTC; CDR3aa: CASSIGTSGGYNEQFF
v_gene: TRBV7-9; j_gene: TRBJ2-2; abundance: .; d_gene: .; CDR3nt: TGTTCCAGCAGCCCTGCGGGACGCGCGAACACCGGGGAGCTGTTTTTT; CDR3aa: CSSSPAGRANTGELFF
v_gene: TRBV2; j_gene: TRBJ2-5; abundance: few; d_gene: .; CDR3nt: TGTGCCAGCAGCTGGACATTCCAAGAGACCCAGTACTTC; CDR3aa: CASSWTFQETQYF
v_gene: TRBV5-1; j_gene: TRBJ2-6; abundance: .; d_gene: TRBD1; CDR3nt: TGCGCCAGCAGCTTGACAGGGGTCTCTGGGGCCAACGTCCTGACTTTC; CDR3aa: CASSLTGVSGANVLTF
v_gene: TRBV5-4; j_gene: TRBJ2-3; abundance: .; d_gene: .; CDR3nt: TGTGCCAGCAGCTGGAGGACTACCTTCACAGATACGCAGTATTTT; CDR3aa: CASSWRTTFTDTQYF
v_gene: TRBV11-2; j_gene: TRBJ2-1; abundance: .; d_gene: TRBD2; CDR3nt: TGTGCCAGCAGCTTGAATGCGGGAGTCTTCAATGAGCAGTTCTTC; CDR3aa: CASSLNAGVFNEQFF
v_gene: TRBV7-6; j_gene: TRBJ2-1; abundance: .; d_gene: .; CDR3nt: TGTGCCAGCAGCCTCATGACAGACAATGAGCAGTTCTTC; CDR3aa: CASSLMTDNEQFF
v_gene: TRBV28; j_gene: TRBJ1-2; abundance: few; d_gene: TRBD1; CDR3nt: TGTGCCAGCAGTTCAGCCGGGACAGGGAACTATGGCTACACCTTC; CDR3aa: CASSSAGTGNYGYTF
v_gene: TRBV28; j_gene: TRBJ2-1; abundance: .; d_gene: TRBD2; CDR3nt: TGTGCCAGCACATCCCTACTCGCGGGGGAGGCGGCCCACAATGAGCAGTTCTTC; CDR3aa: CASTSLLAGEAAHNEQFF
v_gene: TRBV5-8; j_gene: TRBJ2-5; abundance: .; d_gene: TRBD1; CDR3nt: TGTGCCAGCAGCTTGGCCAACAGGGGGCAGTACTTC; CDR3aa: CASSLANRGQYF
v_gene: TRBV6-1; j_gene: TRBJ2-7; abundance: .; d_gene: TRBD2; CDR3nt: TGTGCCAGCAGCACGACTAGCGGCCCCTACGAGCAGTACTTC; CDR3aa: CASSTTSGPYEQYF
v_gene: TRBV2; j_gene: TRBJ2-7; abundance: .; d_gene: .; CDR3nt: TGTGCCCGATCCCCACAGGGTTCAGGCGAGCAGTACTTC; CDR3aa: CARSPQGSGEQYF
v_gene: TRBV28; j_gene: TRBJ1-2; abundance: .; d_gene: .; CDR3nt: TGTGCCAGCAGCCCCCCCGGGGGGGGCGGCTACACCTTC; CDR3aa: CASSPPGGGGYTF
v_gene: TRBV12-5; j_gene: TRBJ1-5; abundance: .; d_gene: .; CDR3nt: TGTGCTAGTGGGGTAAGGGGGATTCAGCCCCAGCATTTT; CDR3aa: CASGVRGIQPQHF
v_gene: TRBV9; j_gene: TRBJ1-2; abundance: .; d_gene: .; CDR3nt: TGTGCCAGCAGCTCCCGGGACATTGGCTACACCTTC; CDR3aa: CASSSRDIGYTF
v_gene: TRBV27; j_gene: TRBJ1-4; abundance: .; d_gene: .; CDR3nt: TGTGCCAGCAGTTACTCAGGCCCCGCAACTAATGAAAAACTGTTTTTT; CDR3aa: CASSYSGPATNEKLFF
v_gene: TRBV5-1; j_gene: TRBJ2-1; abundance: .; d_gene: .; CDR3nt: TGCGCCAGCAGCTTAGACAGGACGGATGAGCAGTTCTTC; CDR3aa: CASSLDRTDEQFF
v_gene: TRBV7-9; j_gene: TRBJ1-2; abundance: .; d_gene: TRBD1; CDR3nt: TGTGCCAGCAGCTCCTCCACAGGGGGCCATGGCTACACCTTC; CDR3aa: CASSSSTGGHGYTF